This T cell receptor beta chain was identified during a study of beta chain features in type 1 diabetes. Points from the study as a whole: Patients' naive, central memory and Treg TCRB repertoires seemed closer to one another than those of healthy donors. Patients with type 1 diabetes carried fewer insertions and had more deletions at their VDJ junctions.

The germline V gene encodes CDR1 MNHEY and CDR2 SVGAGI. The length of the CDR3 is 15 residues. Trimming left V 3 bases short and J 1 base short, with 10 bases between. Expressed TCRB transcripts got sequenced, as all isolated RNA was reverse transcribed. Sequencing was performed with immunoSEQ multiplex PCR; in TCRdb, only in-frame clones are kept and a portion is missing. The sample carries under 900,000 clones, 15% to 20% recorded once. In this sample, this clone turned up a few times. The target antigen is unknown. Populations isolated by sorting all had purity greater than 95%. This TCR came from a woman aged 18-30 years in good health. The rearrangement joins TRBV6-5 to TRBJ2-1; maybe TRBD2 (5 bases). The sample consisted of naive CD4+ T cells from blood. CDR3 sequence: CASSYRADSYNEQFF. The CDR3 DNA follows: TGTGCCAGCAGTTATAGAGCGGATTCCTACAATGAGCAGTTCTTC.